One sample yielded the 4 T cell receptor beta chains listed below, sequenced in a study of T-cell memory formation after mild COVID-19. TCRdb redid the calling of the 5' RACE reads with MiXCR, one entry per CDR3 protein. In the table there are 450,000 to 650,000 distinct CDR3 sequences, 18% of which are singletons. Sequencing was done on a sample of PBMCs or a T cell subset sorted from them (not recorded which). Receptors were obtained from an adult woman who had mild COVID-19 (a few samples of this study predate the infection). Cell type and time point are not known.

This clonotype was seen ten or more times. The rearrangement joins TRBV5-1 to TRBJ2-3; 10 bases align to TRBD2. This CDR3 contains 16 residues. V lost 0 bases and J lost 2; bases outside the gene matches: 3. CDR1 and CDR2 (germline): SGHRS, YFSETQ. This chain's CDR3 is CASSLASGGNTDTQYF. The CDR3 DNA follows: TGCGCCAGCAGCTTGGCTAGCGGGGGAAACACAGATACGCAGTATTTT. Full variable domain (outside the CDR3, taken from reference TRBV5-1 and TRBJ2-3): KAGVTQTPRYLIKTRGQQVTLSCSPISGHRSVSWYQQTPGQGLQFLFEYFSETQRNKGNFPGRFSGRQFSNSRSEMNVSTLELGDSALYLCASSLASGGNTDTQYFGPGTRLTVL.

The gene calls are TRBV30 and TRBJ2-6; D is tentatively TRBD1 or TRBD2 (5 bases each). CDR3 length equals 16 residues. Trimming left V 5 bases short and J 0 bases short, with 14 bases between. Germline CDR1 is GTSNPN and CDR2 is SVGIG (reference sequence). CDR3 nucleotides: TGTGCCTGGGGGCGAACGGGGCTCTCTGGGGCCAACGTCCTGACTTTC. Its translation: CAWGRTGLSGANVLTF.

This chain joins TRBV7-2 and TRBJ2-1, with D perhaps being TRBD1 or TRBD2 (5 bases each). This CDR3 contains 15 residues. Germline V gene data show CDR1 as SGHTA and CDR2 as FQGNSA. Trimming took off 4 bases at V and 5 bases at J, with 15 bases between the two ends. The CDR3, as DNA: TGTGCCAGCAGCTCCTTCCCCGGGGCCGACAATGAGCAGTTCTTC. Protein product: CASSSFPGADNEQFF.

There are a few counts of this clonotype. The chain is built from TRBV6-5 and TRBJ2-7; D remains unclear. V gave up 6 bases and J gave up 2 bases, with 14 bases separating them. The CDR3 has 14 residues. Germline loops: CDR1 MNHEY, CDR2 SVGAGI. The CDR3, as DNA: TGTGCCAGCAGCACGACGGTTGGGACCTACGAGCAGTACTTC. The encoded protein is CASSTTVGTYEQYF.